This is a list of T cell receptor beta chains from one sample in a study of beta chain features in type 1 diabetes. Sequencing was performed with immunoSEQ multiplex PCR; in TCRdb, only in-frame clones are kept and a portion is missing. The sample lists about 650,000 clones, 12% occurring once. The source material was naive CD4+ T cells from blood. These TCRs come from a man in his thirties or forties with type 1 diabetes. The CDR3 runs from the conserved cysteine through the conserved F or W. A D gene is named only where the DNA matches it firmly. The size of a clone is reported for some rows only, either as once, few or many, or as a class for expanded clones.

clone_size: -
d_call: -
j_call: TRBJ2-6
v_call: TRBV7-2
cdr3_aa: CASSLDGGWHVLTF
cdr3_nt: TGTGCCAGCAGCTTAGATGGAGGGTGGCACGTCCTGACTTTC

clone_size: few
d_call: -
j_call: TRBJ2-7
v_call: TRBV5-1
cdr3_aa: CASSLMGNYEQYF
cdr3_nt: TGCGCCAGCAGCTTGATGGGTAACTACGAGCAGTACTTC

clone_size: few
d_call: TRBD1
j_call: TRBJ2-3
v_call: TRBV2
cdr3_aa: CASSAYIGTGGTDTQYF
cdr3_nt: TGTGCCAGCAGTGCTTACATCGGGACAGGCGGCACAGATACGCAGTATTTT

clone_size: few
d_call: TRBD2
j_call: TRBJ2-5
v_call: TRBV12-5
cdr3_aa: CASGLSGGYETQYF
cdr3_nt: TGTGCTAGTGGCCTAAGCGGGGGCTATGAGACCCAGTACTTC

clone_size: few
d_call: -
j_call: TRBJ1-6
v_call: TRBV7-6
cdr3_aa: CASSLGTSGSPLHF
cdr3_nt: TGTGCCAGCAGCCTAGGGACTAGTGGTTCACCCCTCCACTTT

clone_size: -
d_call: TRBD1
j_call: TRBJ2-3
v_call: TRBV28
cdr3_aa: CASSFRQGSSTDTQYF
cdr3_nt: TGTGCCAGCAGTTTCAGACAGGGTTCTAGCACAGATACGCAGTATTTT

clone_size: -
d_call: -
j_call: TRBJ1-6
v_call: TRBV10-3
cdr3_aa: CAISEIGSPLHF
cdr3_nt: TGTGCCATCAGTGAGATTGGGTCACCCCTCCACTTT

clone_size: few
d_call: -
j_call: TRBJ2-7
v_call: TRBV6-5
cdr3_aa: CASRSGTATSYEQYF
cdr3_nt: TGTGCCAGCAGGAGCGGGACAGCCACTTCCTACGAGCAGTACTTC

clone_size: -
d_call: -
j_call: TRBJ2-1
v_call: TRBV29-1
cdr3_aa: CSGGGPRNEQFF
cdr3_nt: TGCAGCGGCGGGGGCCCTCGCAATGAGCAGTTCTTC

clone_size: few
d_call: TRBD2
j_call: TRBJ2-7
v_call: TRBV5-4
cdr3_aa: CASSLERGPSYEQYF
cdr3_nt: TGTGCCAGCAGCTTAGAGCGGGGGCCCTCCTACGAGCAGTACTTC

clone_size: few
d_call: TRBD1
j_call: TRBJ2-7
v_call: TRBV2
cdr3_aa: CASSEAWPGQDYEQYF
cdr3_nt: TGTGCCAGCAGTGAAGCTTGGCCGGGACAGGACTACGAGCAGTACTTC

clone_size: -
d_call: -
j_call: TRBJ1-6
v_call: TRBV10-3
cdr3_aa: CATQGGSPLHF
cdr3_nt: TGTGCCACCCAGGGCGGGTCACCCCTCCACTTT

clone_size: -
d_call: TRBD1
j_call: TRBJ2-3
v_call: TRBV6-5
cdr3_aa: CASSQWTGGTDTQYF
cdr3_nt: TGTGCCAGCAGTCAGTGGACAGGGGGCACAGATACGCAGTATTTT

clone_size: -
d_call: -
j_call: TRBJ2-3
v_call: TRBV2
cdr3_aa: CASSEGRGWGTDTQYF
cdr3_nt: TGTGCCAGCAGTGAAGGCCGGGGATGGGGCACAGATACGCAGTATTTT

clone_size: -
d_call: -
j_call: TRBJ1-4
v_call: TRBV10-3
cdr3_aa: CAISDEGEDPGTGKLFF
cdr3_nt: TGTGCCATCAGTGATGAAGGAGAGGATCCAGGGACGGGAAAACTGTTTTTT

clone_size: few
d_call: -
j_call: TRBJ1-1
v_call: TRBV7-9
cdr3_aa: CASSPSLREAAFF
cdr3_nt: TGTGCCAGCAGCCCCAGTCTAAGAGAGGCGGCTTTCTTT

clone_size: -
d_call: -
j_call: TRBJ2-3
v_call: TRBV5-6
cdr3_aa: CASSYTSTDTQYF
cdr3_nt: TGTGCCAGCAGCTATACTAGCACAGATACGCAGTATTTT

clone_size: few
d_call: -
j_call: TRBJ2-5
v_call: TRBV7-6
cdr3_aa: CASSPPAVYSETQYF
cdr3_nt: TGTGCCAGCAGCCCCCCAGCGGTTTACTCAGAGACCCAGTACTTC

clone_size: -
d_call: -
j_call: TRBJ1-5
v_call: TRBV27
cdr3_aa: CASSFSRSPGGGNQPQHF
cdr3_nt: TGTGCCAGCAGTTTCTCGCGGTCCCCCGGGGGTGGCAATCAGCCCCAGCATTTT

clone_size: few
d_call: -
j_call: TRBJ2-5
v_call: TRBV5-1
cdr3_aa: CASSQGPEPQETQYF
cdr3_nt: TGCGCCAGCAGCCAGGGACCCGAACCCCAAGAGACCCAGTACTTC

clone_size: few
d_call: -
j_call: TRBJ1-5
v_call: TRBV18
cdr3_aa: CASSGRSNQPQHF
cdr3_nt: TGTGCCAGCTCGGGACGGAGCAATCAGCCCCAGCATTTT

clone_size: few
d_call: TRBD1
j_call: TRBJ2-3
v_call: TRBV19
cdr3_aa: CASSSRTGPTDTQYF
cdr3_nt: TGTGCCAGTAGTTCCCGGACAGGACCCACAGATACGCAGTATTTT

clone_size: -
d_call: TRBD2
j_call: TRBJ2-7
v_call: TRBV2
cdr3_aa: CASSRGTSGTYEQYF
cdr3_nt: TGTGCCAGCAGCCGGGGGACTAGCGGGACCTACGAGCAGTACTTC

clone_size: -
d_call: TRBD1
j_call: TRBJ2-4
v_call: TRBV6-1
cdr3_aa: CASSPGQVQNIQYF
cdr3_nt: TGTGCCAGCAGCCCTGGACAGGTCCAAAACATTCAGTACTTC

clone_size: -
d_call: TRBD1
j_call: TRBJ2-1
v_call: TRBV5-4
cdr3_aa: CASSPAMDREEFF
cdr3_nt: TGTGCCAGCAGCCCCGCTATGGACAGGGAGGAGTTCTTC

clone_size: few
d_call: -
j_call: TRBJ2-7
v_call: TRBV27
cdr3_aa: CATGGRYF
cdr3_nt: TGTGCCACCGGAGGTCGGTACTTC

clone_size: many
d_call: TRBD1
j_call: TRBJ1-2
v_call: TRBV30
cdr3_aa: CAWGQGMKGYTF
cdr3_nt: TGTGCCTGGGGACAGGGGATGAAGGGCTACACCTTC

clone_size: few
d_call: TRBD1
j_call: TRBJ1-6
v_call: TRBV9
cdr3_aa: CASSVGGTGITPLHF
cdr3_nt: TGTGCCAGCAGCGTAGGGGGGACAGGGATTACACCCCTCCACTTT

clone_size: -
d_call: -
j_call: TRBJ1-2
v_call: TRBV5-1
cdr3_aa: CASSLPGAEAGTF
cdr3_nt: TGCGCCAGCAGCTTACCGGGAGCAGAGGCGGGCACCTTC

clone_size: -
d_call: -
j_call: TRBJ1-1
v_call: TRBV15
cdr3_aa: CATSRGTVTTEAFF
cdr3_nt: TGTGCCACCAGCAGAGGGACAGTCACCACTGAAGCTTTCTTT

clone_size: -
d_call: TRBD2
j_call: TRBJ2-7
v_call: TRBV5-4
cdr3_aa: CASSSRSGTTHYEQYF
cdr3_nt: TGTGCCAGCAGCTCTCGCTCCGGGACTACTCACTACGAGCAGTACTTC

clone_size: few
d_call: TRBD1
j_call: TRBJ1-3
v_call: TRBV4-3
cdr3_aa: CASSQGGRTGSPGNTIYF
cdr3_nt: TGCGCCAGCAGCCAAGGTGGACGGACAGGGAGTCCTGGAAACACCATATATTTT

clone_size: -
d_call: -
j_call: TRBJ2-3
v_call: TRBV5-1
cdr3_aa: CASSTISSRGTDTQYF
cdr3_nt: TGCGCCAGCAGCACTATATCCAGCCGCGGCACAGATACGCAGTATTTT

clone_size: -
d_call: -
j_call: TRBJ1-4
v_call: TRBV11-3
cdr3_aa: CASSFLGSEKLFF
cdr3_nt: TGTGCCAGCAGCTTCCTAGGGTCAGAAAAACTGTTTTTT

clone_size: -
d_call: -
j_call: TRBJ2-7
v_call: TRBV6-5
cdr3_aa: CASSREGSSLNEQYF
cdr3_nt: TGTGCCAGCAGTCGCGAAGGTTCTAGCCTGAACGAGCAGTACTTC

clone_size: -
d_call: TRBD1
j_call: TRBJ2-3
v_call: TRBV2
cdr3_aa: CASLRDRIVTDTQYF
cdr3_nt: TGTGCCAGCCTGAGGGACAGAATTGTGACAGATACGCAGTATTTT

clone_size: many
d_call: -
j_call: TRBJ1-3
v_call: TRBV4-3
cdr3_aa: CASSQVYGAGGNTIYF
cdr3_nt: TGCGCCAGCAGCCAAGTCTACGGAGCCGGGGGAAACACCATATATTTT

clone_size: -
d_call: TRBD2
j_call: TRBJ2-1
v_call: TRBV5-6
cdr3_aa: CASSLYSGGYNEQFF
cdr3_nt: TGTGCCAGCAGCTTGTATAGCGGGGGTTACAATGAGCAGTTCTTC

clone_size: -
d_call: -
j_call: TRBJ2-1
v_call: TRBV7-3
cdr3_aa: CASSQQYNEQFF
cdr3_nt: TGTGCCAGCAGCCAACAGTACAATGAGCAGTTCTTC

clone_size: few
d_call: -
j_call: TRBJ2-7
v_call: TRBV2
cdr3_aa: CASSEVPDLYEQYF
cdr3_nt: TGTGCCAGCAGTGAAGTCCCGGACCTCTACGAGCAGTACTTC

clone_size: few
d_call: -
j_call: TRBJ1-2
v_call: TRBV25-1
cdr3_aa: CASSESLGYGYTF
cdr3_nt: TGTGCCAGCAGTGAATCTCTAGGGTACGGCTACACCTTC

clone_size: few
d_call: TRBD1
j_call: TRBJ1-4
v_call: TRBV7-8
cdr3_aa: CASSFDRVPTNEKLFF
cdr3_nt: TGTGCCAGCAGCTTCGACAGGGTGCCGACTAATGAAAAACTGTTTTTT

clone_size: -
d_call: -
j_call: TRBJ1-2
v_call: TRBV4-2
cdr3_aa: CASSQASNGQAKEYGYTF
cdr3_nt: TGTGCCAGCAGCCAAGCCTCTAATGGGCAGGCAAAAGAGTATGGCTACACCTTC

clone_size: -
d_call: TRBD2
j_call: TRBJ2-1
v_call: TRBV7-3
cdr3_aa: CASSAGGPHNEQFF
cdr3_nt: TGTGCCAGCAGTGCGGGGGGACCTCACAATGAGCAGTTCTTC

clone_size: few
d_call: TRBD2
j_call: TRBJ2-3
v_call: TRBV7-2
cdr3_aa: CASSMRLAGYTDTQYF
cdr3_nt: TGTGCCAGCAGCATGAGGCTAGCGGGTTACACAGATACGCAGTATTTT

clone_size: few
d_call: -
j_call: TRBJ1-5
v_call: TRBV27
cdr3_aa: CASRLTFGQPQHF
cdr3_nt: TGTGCCAGCAGGCTTACCTTTGGGCAGCCCCAGCATTTT